A single sample gave rise to the 7 T cell receptor beta chains below, sequenced in a study of T cells in Graves' hyperthyroidism and ophthalmopathy. Amplification targeted TCR beta CDR3 regions from RNA transcripts. First-round RT-PCR with HTBI primers amplified the TCR CDR3 region. MiXCR, applied by TCRdb to the multiplex PCR reads, yields one record per CDR3 protein. The sample includes fewer than 900,000 distinct CDR3 sequences, approximately 16% of them seen just once. The specimen sequenced was blood. These receptors were obtained from a young man with Graves' hyperthyroidism.

This clonotype has ten or more counts. CDR3 coding DNA: TGTGCCAGCGCAAGGGCGGGCCGGAGCTACGAGCAGTACTTC. This gives the protein CASARAGRSYEQYF. The rearrangement uses TRBV7-9 and TRBJ2-7; tentatively, D is TRBD2 (5 bases). Looked up from germline, CDR1 is SEHNR and CDR2 is FQNEAQ (reference sequence). This CDR3 region has 14 residues. The V gene lost 8 bases and the J gene lost 3 bases, with 17 bases spanning the gap.

This clonotype was seen only a few times. The genes are TRBV5-1 and TRBJ2-5, with a tentative D call TRBD2 (6 bases). This CDR3 is 16 amino acids long. Trimming pared 6 bases from V and 4 bases from J, leaving 22 bases between. CDR1 is SGHRS, CDR2 YFSETQ, per germline. CDR3 bases: TGCGCCAGCAATACCGGAGGAGGGGTGGTCATAGAGACCCAGTACTTC. This translates into CASNTGGGVVIETQYF. Filled out from reference TRBV5-1 and TRBJ2-5, the complete variable domain reads KAGVTQTPRYLIKTRGQQVTLSCSPISGHRSVSWYQQTPGQGLQFLFEYFSETQRNKGNFPGRFSGRQFSNSRSEMNVSTLELGDSALYLCASNTGGGVVIETQYFGPGTRLLVL.

This clonotype has just a few counts. The rearrangement joins TRBV6-1 to TRBJ2-4, with TRBD1 identical over 7 bases. There are 14 residues in the CDR3. Looked up from germline, CDR1 is MNHNS and CDR2 is SASEGT. The J segment lost 10 bases and the V segment lost 6 bases, leaving 12 bases of the junction unmatched. CDR3 residues: CASRDNRDSGIQYF. For the CDR3, the DNA is TGTGCCAGCAGAGACAACCGGGACAGTGGGATTCAGTACTTC.

This clonotype was observed a handful of times. The chain couples TRBV19 to TRBJ2-4; 9 bases map to TRBD1. The J segment lost 2 bases and the V segment lost 6 bases, leaving 14 bases of the junction unmatched. Germline CDR1 and CDR2: LNHDA and SQIVND (reference sequence). This CDR3 is 18 amino acids long. CDR3 DNA sequence: TGTGCCAGTAGCCCCCCGGGACAGGGTTTGTGGTCCAAAAACATTCAGTACTTC. Amino acid sequence: CASSPPGQGLWSKNIQYF.

V and J are TRBV24-1 and TRBJ2-2, with D unresolved. Germline V lookup: CDR1 KGHDR, CDR2 SFDVKD. This CDR3 has 13 amino acids. Trimming pared 5 bases from V and 4 bases from J, leaving 7 bases between. This CDR3 reads CATSGRSTGELFF. CDR3 nucleotides: TGTGCCACCAGTGGCCGAAGCACCGGGGAGCTGTTTTTT.

This clonotype was counted only a few times. J is TRBJ2-1 and V is TRBV9; the D is unclear. Germline V gene lookup returns CDR1 SGDLS and CDR2 YYNGEE. The CDR3 has 13 amino acids. Trimming shortened V by 0 bases and J by 6 bases, and 7 bases separated the two germline ends. CDR3 residues: CASSVGVLNEQFF. The CDR3 DNA is TGTGCCAGCAGCGTAGGGGTTCTCAATGAGCAGTTCTTC.

In its sample, this clonotype was seen a few times. This rearrangement joins TRBV4-1 to TRBJ2-7, with D unclear. In germline, CDR1 is MGHRA, CDR2 YSYEKL. The CDR3 covers 14 residues. V lost 1 base to trimming and J lost 2 bases, with 9 bases between them. CDR3 loop: CASSQGSTPYEQYF. The CDR3 region has the DNA TGCGCCAGCAGCCAAGGATCTACCCCCTACGAGCAGTACTTC.